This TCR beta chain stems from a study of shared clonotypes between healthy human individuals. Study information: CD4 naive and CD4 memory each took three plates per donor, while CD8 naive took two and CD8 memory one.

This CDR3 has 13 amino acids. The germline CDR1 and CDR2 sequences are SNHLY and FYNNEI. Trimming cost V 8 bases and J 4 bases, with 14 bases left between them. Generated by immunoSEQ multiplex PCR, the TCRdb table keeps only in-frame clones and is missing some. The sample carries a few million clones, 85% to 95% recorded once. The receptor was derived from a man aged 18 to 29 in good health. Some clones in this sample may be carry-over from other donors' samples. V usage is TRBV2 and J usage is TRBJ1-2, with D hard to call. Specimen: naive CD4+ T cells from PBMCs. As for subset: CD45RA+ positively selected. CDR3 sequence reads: CASSPTRTYGYTF. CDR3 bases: TGTGCCAGCTCTCCCACGCGAACCTATGGCTACACCTTC.